This is a list of T cell receptor beta chains from one sample in a study of regulatory T cells in long-lasting Graves disease. TCRdb reprocessed the multiplex PCR reads via MiXCR and lists one record per CDR3 protein. This table holds 400,000 to 500,000 distinct CDR3 sequences, approximately 16% found once. The same data also contributed to another study, on T cells in Graves' hyperthyroidism and ophthalmopathy.

Sequenced material: peripheral blood mononuclear cells (PBMCs), taken at new diagnosis, from a patient treated with antithyroid drugs. The receptor source for this set is a woman aged 18-29 years with Graves disease. Both conserved end residues are part of each CDR3. Fields, in order: J gene, V gene, CDR3 protein.

TRBJ2-2,TRBV6-1,CASSERTPNTGELFF
TRBJ1-4,TRBV3-1,CASSRREVSNEKLFF
TRBJ2-5,TRBV20-1,CSATGYQETQYF
TRBJ1-1,TRBV30,CAWSPLNTEAFF
TRBJ1-5,TRBV19,CASKPSRTGVNQPQHF
TRBJ2-7,TRBV7-6,CASSSRTGPSYEQYF
TRBJ1-1,TRBV6-2/TRBV6-3,CASSVPPPRQVEGAFF
TRBJ2-1,TRBV5-1,CASSLAGTGESLQFF
TRBJ1-1,TRBV10-3,CAISEQGNTEAFF
TRBJ2-1,TRBV28,CASRPSWDEQFF
TRBJ1-2,TRBV3-1,CASSLSAGTGVGGYTF
TRBJ1-1,TRBV15,CATSPGLIMNTEAFF
TRBJ1-2,TRBV18,CASSPAQGARTSYGYTF
TRBJ2-1,TRBV5-6,CASSLVVANEQFF
TRBJ2-3,TRBV3-1,CASSQDTDTQYF
TRBJ1-1,TRBV20-1,CSAQRMSMNTEAFF
TRBJ2-5,TRBV20-1,CSARRPGTGQETQYF
TRBJ2-3,TRBV5-4,CASSRSWDSTDTQYF
TRBJ2-2,TRBV20-1,CSARDLRRPNTGELFF
TRBJ2-2,TRBV19,CASSPTATPNTGELFF
TRBJ2-5,TRBV27,CASSLGGSGRLIETQYF
TRBJ2-3,TRBV3-1,CASSQTREGPQYF